This paragraph reports one TCR beta chain. TCRdb's table, derived via immunoSEQ multiplex PCR, lists solely in-frame clones and lacks some. The sample has around 110,000 clones, 85% to 90% seen once. The sample originates from a study of control samples from healthy donors and cancer patients. Trimming removed 6 bases at V and 4 bases at J, with 13 bases between. Germline values: CDR1 SQVTM, CDR2 ANQGSEA. This CDR3 has 13 residues. This sequence joins TRBV29-1 and TRBJ1-5; D possibly corresponds to TRBD1 (6 bases). This sequence was found in a woman between 45 and 60 years old with colorectal cancer. What was sequenced was PBMCs. As DNA, the CDR3 is TGCAGCGTCTCCAGGGGCGGAAATCAGCCCCAGCATTTT. Its translation: CSVSRGGNQPQHF.